One sample yielded the 5 T cell receptor beta chains listed below, sequenced in a study of vaccination and CD4 T cells after COVID-19. Stated treatment: 10-day PBMC culture with coronavirus spike peptide pools or control peptides (ViraFEST assay). Their specific antigens are unknown. Sequenced with the Oncomine TCR Beta short-read assay was DNA taken from cultured CD4+ T cells. TCRdb re-called the PCR reads through MiXCR, storing one row per CDR3 protein. The table has just under 20,000 distinct CDR3 sequences, 40% to 45% seen once. The source material was CD4+ T cells from blood, cultured in vitro, sampled before SARS-CoV-2 vaccination. Receptor source: a human donor who received a COVID-19 vaccine.

This chain joins TRBV7-9 and TRBJ1-5; 7 bases match TRBD1. This CDR3 region has 13 residues. From germline, CDR1 is SEHNR and CDR2 FQNEAQ (reference sequence). Trimming removed 6 bases from V and 5 bases from J; junction bases left unmatched: 4. CDR3 sequence (DNA): TGTGCCAGCAGTCCTCAGGGGGATCAGCCCCAGCATTTT. Translating gives CASSPQGDQPQHF.

J is TRBJ1-5 and V is TRBV6-2 or TRBV6-3, with D perhaps TRBD1 (6 bases). The CDR3 spans 20 residues. V was cut by 2 bases and J by 2 bases, with 25 bases left in between. Germline V gives CDR1 MNHEY, CDR2 SVGEGT. In DNA, the CDR3 is TGTGCCAGCAGTTACAAAGTTTGGGACAACATTTATCGGGGCAATCAGCCCCAGCATTTT. This encodes CASSYKVWDNIYRGNQPQHF.

This clonotype has a handful of counts. V gene TRBV14 combines with J gene TRBJ1-1, with 7 bases aligning to TRBD1. Germline trimming cut 4 bases from V and 4 bases from J; bases unmatched to any gene: 9. Germline CDR1 SGHDN, CDR2 FVKESK. This CDR3 is built from 15 residues. CDR3 loop: CASSLQGGSVTEAFF. The CDR3, as DNA: TGTGCCAGCAGCCTCCAGGGGGGATCGGTCACTGAAGCTTTCTTT.

The chain links TRBV11-3 to TRBJ2-3; TRBD2 matches at 15 bases. CDR3 length: 15 residues. J gave up 4 bases and V 8 bases, and 4 bases lay outside the gene matches. Germline V lookup: CDR1 SGHNT, CDR2 YENEEA. The CDR3 coding sequence is TGTGCCAGCGGAAGGACTAGCGGGGGGGCAGATACGCAGTATTTT. This encodes CASGRTSGGADTQYF.

The J gene is TRBJ1-2, the V gene TRBV19, with a possible D match to TRBD1 (5 bases). With 0 bases removed from V and 0 bases from J, the gap between germline ends came to 8 bases. CDR1 is LNHDA, CDR2 SQIVND, per germline (reference sequence). The CDR3 covers 15 residues. The CDR3 DNA is TGTGCCAGTAGTATAGAAACAGGAGCTAACTATGGCTACACCTTC. Its protein is CASSIETGANYGYTF.